This T cell receptor (beta chain) was sequenced in a study of T-cell reconstitution after alpha-beta-depleted transplantation in children. The CDR3 totals 17 residues. Germline CDR1 and CDR2: LNHNV and YYDKDF (reference sequence). Trimming at V came to 8 bases and at J to 0 bases, leaving 11 bases not matched to a gene. Unique molecular identifiers were incorporated when the TCRbeta library was constructed. TCRdb used MiXCR to reprocess the PCR reads, holding one entry per CDR3 protein. This sample has some 500,000 distinct CDR3 sequences, with 18% found just once. The receptor comes from a human donor who donated a stem cell graft to a child with acute lymphoblastic leukemia. Sample: PBMCs from the stem cell graft donor, taken from the stem cell graft. The chain is built from TRBV15 and TRBJ2-1, with 9 bases that match TRBD2. This chain's CDR3 is CATGPPPTSGSYNEQFF. The DNA of the CDR3 is TGTGCCACCGGCCCCCCTCCGACTAGCGGCTCCTACAATGAGCAGTTCTTC.